Following are 17 T cell receptor beta chains from one sample sequenced in a study of T cell changes during pregnancy in multiple sclerosis. The assay was immunoSEQ multiplex PCR, and TCRdb's table has in-frame clones only and misses some. This table has about 92,000 clones, approximately 92% appearing once. Here the sequenced sample was peripheral blood, taken in the first trimester of pregnancy. The receptors originated from a female donor with multiple sclerosis, enrolled in a pregnancy study.

The chain combines TRBV13 with TRBJ2-7; 7 bases agree with TRBD2. Trimming took 5 bases from V and 1 from J; bases not matched to a gene: 14. Per germline, CDR1 PRHDT and CDR2 FYEKMQ (reference sequence). The CDR3 length is 17 residues. This CDR3 reads CASSQRTGTNFSYEQYF. In DNA form, the CDR3 reads TGTGCCAGCAGCCAGCGAACCGGGACTAATTTTTCCTACGAGCAGTACTTC.

This chain joins TRBV21-1 and TRBJ1-2; the table's D call, TRBD1, was not checked against the DNA. TRBV21-1 is a pseudogene segment. The CDR3 loop spans 20 amino acids. The CDR3 sequence: CASSKGGGYTGQESRGGYTF. The CDR3 coding sequence is TGTGCCAGCAGCAAAGGGGGAGGTTACACGGGACAGGAGTCGAGGGGTGGCTACACCTTC.

The chain employs TRBV5-4 and TRBJ2-1; D gene ambiguous. CDR3 length: 13 residues. V lost 2 bases and J 3 bases, leaving 6 bases between the germline ends. Germline CDR1 and CDR2: SGHNT and YYREEE (reference sequence). For the CDR3, the DNA is TGTGCCAGCAGCTTAGCTCGCTACAATGAGCAGTTCTTC. It yields the protein CASSLARYNEQFF.

The table lists this clone with a count of one. The V call is TRBV10-3, the J call TRBJ2-7; TRBD2 matches 10 bases. Trimming removed 10 bases from V and 6 bases from J; junction bases left unmatched: 21. Germline CDR1 reads ENHRY; CDR2 reads SYGVKD. This CDR3 contains 17 residues. The CDR3 loop is CATRARGGASGSGEQYF. Here the CDR3 DNA reads TGTGCCACCCGGGCCAGGGGGGGGGCTAGCGGGAGTGGCGAGCAGTACTTC.

The gene calls are TRBV13 and TRBJ2-2, with 13 bases aligning to TRBD2. The CDR3 has 18 amino acids. From germline, CDR1 is PRHDT and CDR2 FYEKMQ (reference sequence). V lost 4 bases and J lost 2; bases outside the gene matches: 7. The CDR3 here is CASSSRTSGSHNTGELFF. CDR3 DNA sequence: TGTGCCAGCAGCTCCCGGACTAGCGGGAGTCATAACACCGGGGAGCTGTTTTTT.

The chain links TRBV29-1 to TRBJ2-7, with 7 bases fitting TRBD2. The CDR3 runs 13 residues. J gave up 2 bases and V 4 bases, and 5 bases lay outside the gene matches. CDR1 and CDR2 (germline): SQVTM, ANQGSEA. CDR3: CSVGAGAPYEQYF. The DNA for the CDR3 is TGCAGCGTTGGGGCGGGAGCGCCCTACGAGCAGTACTTC.

The chain carries TRBV29-1 and TRBJ2-2; D perhaps matches TRBD2 (5 bases). Germline lookup yields CDR1 SQVTM and CDR2 ANQGSEA. Trimming pared 7 bases from V and 5 bases from J, leaving 11 bases between. The CDR3 is made up of 12 amino acids. The CDR3 here is CSAQPGTGELFF. The CDR3 DNA follows: TGCAGCGCCCAACCGGGGACCGGGGAGCTGTTTTTT.

V and J are TRBV7-9 and TRBJ2-2, with 7 bases identical to TRBD1. With V trimmed by 5 bases and J by 7 bases, 7 bases remained unmatched. CDR3 length: 14 amino acids. Germline V CDR1 and CDR2: SEHNR, FQNEAQ (reference sequence). Here the CDR3 reads CASSLDRAGGELFF. CDR3 in DNA: TGTGCCAGCAGCCTCGACAGGGCCGGCGGGGAGCTGTTTTTT.

The chain uses TRBV7-3 and TRBJ2-2, with 7 bases aligning to TRBD1. Germline CDR1 SGHTA, CDR2 FQGTGA. Trimming cost V 6 bases and J 4 bases; bases outside gene matches: 11. The CDR3 length is 16 residues. CDR3 sequence reads: CASSLNRGSSTGELFF. As DNA, the CDR3 is TGTGCCAGCAGTCTAAACAGGGGTAGTTCCACCGGGGAGCTGTTTTTT.

This clone was counted only a few times. The chain couples TRBV2 to TRBJ1-2; D is perhaps TRBD1 (5 bases). Per germline, CDR1 SNHLY and CDR2 FYNNEI. V lost 0 bases and J 8 bases, leaving 13 bases between the germline ends. CDR3 length equals 14 residues. The CDR3 loop reads CASSEARGEVGYTF. DNA for the CDR3: TGTGCCAGCAGTGAAGCGCGGGGGGAGGTGGGCTACACCTTC.

The CDR3 sequence is CASSPGTVNTGELFF. The DNA for the CDR3 is TGTGCCAGCAGCCCCGGGACAGTGAACACCGGGGAGCTGTTTTTT. The chain combines TRBV28 with TRBJ2-2; 7 bases are shared with TRBD1. The CDR3 is made up of 15 amino acids. The germline V gene encodes CDR1 MDHEN and CDR2 SYDVKM. V lost 6 bases and J lost 1; bases outside the gene matches: 5.

The chain couples TRBV9 to TRBJ2-2, with 11 positions matching TRBD2. This CDR3 is 16 amino acids long. CDR1 and CDR2 (germline): SGDLS, YYNGEE. V lost 0 bases and J lost 5; bases outside the gene matches: 3. The CDR3 here is CASSVGGTSGTGELFF. The CDR3 region has the DNA TGTGCCAGCAGCGTAGGTGGGACTAGCGGTACCGGGGAGCTGTTTTTT.

This chain joins TRBV9 and TRBJ2-3; D is undetermined. The germline CDR1 and CDR2 sequences are SGDLS and YYNGEE. The V end lost 4 bases, the J end lost 1 base, and 7 bases lay between the germline ends. The CDR3 is 13 amino acids. CDR3 protein: CASSSTGTDTQYF. As DNA, the CDR3 is TGTGCCAGCAGCTCTACGGGCACAGATACGCAGTATTTT. Full variable domain (rest looked up from reference TRBV9 and TRBJ2-3): DSGVTQTPKHLITATGQRVTLRCSPRSGDLSVYWYQQSLDQGLQFLIQYYNGEERAKGNILERFSAQQFPDLHSELNLSSLELGDSALYFCASSSTGTDTQYFGPGTRLTVL.

The chain has TRBV7-9 and TRBJ2-2; 9 bases are shared with TRBD1. The CDR3 covers 14 residues. The J segment lost 6 bases and the V segment lost 11 bases, leaving 10 bases of the junction unmatched. Germline CDR1 reads SEHNR; CDR2 reads FQNEAQ (reference sequence). The CDR3 is CAAQGQGAAGELFF. CDR3 nucleotide sequence: TGTGCCGCCCAGGGACAGGGAGCCGCCGGGGAGCTGTTTTTT.

The rearrangement uses TRBV19 and TRBJ2-7, with 7 bases that match TRBD1. The V segment lost 4 bases and the J segment 2 bases; nucleotides outside the gene matches: 5. CDR3 length equals 14 residues. Germline V gene sequence: CDR1 LNHDA, CDR2 SQIVND (reference sequence). CDR3 sequence (DNA): TGTGCCAGTAGTAAACAGGGGCACCCCTACGAGCAGTACTTC. Encoded protein: CASSKQGHPYEQYF.

This clone has just one count. This chain uses TRBV9 with TRBJ2-3, with D unclear. The CDR3 is 17 residues long. V dropped 1 base and J dropped 7 bases, with 22 bases sitting between them. The germline V gene encodes CDR1 SGDLS and CDR2 YYNGEE. For the CDR3, the DNA is TGTGCCAGCAGCGTATCTCCTCTTGGCGTAAAACAGAATACGCAGTATTTT. The encoded protein is CASSVSPLGVKQNTQYF.

The chain combines TRBV27 with TRBJ2-6; unclear D gene. V shed 4 bases and J shed 1 base, with 5 bases lying between them. CDR1 and CDR2 from the germline V gene are MNHEY and SMNVEV (reference sequence). The CDR3 sequence is 14 residues long. The chain's CDR3 is CASSSLSGANVLTF. The CDR3 coding sequence is TGTGCCAGCAGTTCTCTGTCTGGGGCCAACGTCCTGACTTTC.